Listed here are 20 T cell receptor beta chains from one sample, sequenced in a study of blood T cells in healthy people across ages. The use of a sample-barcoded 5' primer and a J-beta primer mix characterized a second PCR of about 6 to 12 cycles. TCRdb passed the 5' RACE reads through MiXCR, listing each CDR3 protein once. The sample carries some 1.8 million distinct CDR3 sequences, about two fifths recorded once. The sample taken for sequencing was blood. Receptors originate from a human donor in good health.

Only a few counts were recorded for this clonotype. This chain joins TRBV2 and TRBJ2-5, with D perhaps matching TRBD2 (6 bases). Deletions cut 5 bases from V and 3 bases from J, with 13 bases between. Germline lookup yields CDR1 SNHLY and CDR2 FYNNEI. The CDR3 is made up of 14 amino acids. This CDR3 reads CASSPWTTKETQYF. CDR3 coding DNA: TGTGCCAGCAGTCCATGGACTACCAAAGAGACCCAGTACTTC.

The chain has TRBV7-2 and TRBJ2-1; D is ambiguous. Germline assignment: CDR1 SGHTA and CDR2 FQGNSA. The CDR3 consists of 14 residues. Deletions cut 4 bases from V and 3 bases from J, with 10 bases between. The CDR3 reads CASSSVFVYNEQFF. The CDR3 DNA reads TGTGCCAGCAGCTCAGTCTTCGTCTACAATGAGCAGTTCTTC.

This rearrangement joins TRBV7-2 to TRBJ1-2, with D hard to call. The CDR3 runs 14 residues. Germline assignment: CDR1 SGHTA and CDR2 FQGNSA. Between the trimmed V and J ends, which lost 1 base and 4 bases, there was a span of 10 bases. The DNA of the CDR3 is TGTGCCAGCAGCTTAGGGTGGCAGTCCTATGGCTACACCTTC. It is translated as CASSLGWQSYGYTF.

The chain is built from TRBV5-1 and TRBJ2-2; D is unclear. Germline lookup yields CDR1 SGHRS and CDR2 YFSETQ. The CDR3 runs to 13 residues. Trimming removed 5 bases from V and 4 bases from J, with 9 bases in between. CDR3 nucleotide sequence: TGCGCCAGCAGGGTTCCAGGCACCGGGGAGCTGTTTTTT. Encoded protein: CASRVPGTGELFF.

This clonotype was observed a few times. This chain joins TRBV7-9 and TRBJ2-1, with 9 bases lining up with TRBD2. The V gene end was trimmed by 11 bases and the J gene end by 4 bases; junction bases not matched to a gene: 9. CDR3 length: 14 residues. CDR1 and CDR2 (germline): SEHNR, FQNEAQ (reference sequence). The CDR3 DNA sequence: TGTGCCTCTACCGGGACTAGCCAATACAATGAGCAGTTCTTC. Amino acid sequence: CASTGTSQYNEQFF.

CDR3 sequence reads: CASHGAPSGVADTQYF. The CDR3 DNA reads as TGCGCCAGCCACGGAGCGCCCTCCGGGGTGGCAGATACGCAGTATTTT. The rearrangement links TRBV5-1 to TRBJ2-3; D perhaps matches TRBD2 (5 bases). The CDR3 spans 16 residues. The ends were cut back, 7 bases at V and 4 bases at J, with 22 bases in the middle. The germline V gene encodes CDR1 SGHRS and CDR2 YFSETQ. The whole variable domain, filled in from reference TRBV5-1 and TRBJ2-3, reads KAGVTQTPRYLIKTRGQQVTLSCSPISGHRSVSWYQQTPGQGLQFLFEYFSETQRNKGNFPGRFSGRQFSNSRSEMNVSTLELGDSALYLCASHGAPSGVADTQYFGPGTRLTVL.

The DNA of the CDR3 is TGCAGCGCCCTACAGGGAACGAGTGAAAAACTGTTTTTT. It yields the protein CSALQGTSEKLFF. The chain is built from TRBV29-1 and TRBJ1-4, with D possibly matching TRBD1 (6 bases). CDR1 is SQVTM and CDR2 is ANQGSEA in the germline V gene. Trimming removed 7 bases from V and 7 bases from J, with 16 bases in between. This CDR3 contains 13 residues.

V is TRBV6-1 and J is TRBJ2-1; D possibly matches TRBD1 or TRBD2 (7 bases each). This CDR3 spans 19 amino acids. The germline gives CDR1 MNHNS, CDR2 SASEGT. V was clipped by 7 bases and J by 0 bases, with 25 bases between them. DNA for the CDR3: TGTGCCAGCACCAGCACGTCCGGCGGGGGACAGAGCTCCTACAATGAGCAGTTCTTC. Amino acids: CASTSTSGGGQSSYNEQFF.

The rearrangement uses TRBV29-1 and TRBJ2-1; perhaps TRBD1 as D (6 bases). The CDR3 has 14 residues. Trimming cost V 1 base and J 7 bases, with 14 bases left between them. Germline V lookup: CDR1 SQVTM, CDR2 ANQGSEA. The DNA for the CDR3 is TGCAGCGTTGAAGGTACAGGGTCCCTAAATGAGCAGTTCTTC. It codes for CSVEGTGSLNEQFF.

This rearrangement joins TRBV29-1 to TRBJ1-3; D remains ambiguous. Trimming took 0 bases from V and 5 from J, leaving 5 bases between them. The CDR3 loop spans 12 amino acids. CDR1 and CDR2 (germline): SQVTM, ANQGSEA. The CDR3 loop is CSVEDLRNTIYF. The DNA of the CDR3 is TGCAGCGTTGAAGATTTAAGAAACACCATATATTTT.

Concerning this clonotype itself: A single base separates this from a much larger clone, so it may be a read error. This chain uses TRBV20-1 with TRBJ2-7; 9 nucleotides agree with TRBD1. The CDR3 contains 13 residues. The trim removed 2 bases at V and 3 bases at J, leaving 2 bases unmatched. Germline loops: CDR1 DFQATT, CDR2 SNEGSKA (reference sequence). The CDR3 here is CSARKDRGYEQYF. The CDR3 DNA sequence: TGCAGTGCTAGAAAGGACAGGGGCTACGAGCAGTACTTC.

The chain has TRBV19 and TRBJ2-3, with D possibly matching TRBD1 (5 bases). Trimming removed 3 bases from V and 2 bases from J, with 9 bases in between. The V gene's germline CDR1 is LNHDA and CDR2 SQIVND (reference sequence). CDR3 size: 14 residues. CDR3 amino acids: CASSIVGPTDTQYF. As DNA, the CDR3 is TGTGCCAGTAGTATTGTGGGGCCCACAGATACGCAGTATTTT. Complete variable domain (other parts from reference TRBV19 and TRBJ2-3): DGGITQSPKYLFRKEGQNVTLSCEQNLNHDAMYWYRQDPGQGLRLIYYSQIVNDFQKGDIAEGYSVSREKKESFPLTVTSAQKNPTAFYLCASSIVGPTDTQYFGPGTRLTVL.

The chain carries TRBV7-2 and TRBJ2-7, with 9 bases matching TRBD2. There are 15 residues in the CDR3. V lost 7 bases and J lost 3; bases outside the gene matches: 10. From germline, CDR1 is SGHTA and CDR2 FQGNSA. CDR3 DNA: TGTGCCAGCAACATCGGCGGGGGGGCCAACTACGAGCAGTACTTC. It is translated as CASNIGGGANYEQYF.

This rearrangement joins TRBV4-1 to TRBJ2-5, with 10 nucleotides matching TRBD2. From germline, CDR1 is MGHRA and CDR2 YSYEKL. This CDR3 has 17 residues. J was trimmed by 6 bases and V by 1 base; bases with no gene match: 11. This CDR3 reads CASSQVSAAGGRKTQYF. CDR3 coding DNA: TGCGCCAGCAGCCAAGTATCGGCAGCGGGGGGGCGGAAGACCCAGTACTTC.

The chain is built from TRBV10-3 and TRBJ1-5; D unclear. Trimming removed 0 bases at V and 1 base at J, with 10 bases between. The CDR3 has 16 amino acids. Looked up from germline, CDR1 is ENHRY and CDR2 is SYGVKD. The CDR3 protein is CAISESVNSSNQPQHF. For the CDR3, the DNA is TGTGCCATCAGTGAGTCGGTCAACAGCAGCAATCAGCCCCAGCATTTT.

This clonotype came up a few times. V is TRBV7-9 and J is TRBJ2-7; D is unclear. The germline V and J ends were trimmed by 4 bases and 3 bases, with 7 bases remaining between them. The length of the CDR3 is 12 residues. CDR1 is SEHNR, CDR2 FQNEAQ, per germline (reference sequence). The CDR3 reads CASSSINYEQYF. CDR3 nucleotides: TGTGCCAGCAGCTCAATCAACTACGAGCAGTACTTC.

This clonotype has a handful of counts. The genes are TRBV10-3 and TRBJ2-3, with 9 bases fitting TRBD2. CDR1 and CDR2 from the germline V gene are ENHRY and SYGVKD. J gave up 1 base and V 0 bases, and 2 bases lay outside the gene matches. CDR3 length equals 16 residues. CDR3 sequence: CAISESASGGTDTQYF. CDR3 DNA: TGTGCCATCAGTGAGTCGGCTAGCGGGGGCACAGATACGCAGTATTTT.

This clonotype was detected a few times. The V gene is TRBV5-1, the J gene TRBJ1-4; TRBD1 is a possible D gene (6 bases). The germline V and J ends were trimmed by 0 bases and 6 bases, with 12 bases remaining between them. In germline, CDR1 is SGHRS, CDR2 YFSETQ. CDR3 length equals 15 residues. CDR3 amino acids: CASSLVGGADEKLFF. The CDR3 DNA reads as TGCGCCAGCAGCTTGGTCGGGGGGGCAGATGAAAAACTGTTTTTT.

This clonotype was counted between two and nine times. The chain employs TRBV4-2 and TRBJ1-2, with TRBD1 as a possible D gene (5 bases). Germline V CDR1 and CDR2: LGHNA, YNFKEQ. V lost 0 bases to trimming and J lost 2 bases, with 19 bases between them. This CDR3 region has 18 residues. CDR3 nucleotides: TGTGCCAGCAGCCAAGATTGGGGCGAGGGAACTTTAAACTATGGCTACACCTTC. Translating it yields CASSQDWGEGTLNYGYTF.

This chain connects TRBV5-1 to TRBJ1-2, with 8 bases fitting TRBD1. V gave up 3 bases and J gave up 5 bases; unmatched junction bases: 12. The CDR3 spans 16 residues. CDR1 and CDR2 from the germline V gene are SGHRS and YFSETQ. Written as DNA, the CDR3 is TGCGCCAGCAGCTGGGGACAGGCGGTCAATCCGTATGGCTACACCTTC. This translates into CASSWGQAVNPYGYTF.